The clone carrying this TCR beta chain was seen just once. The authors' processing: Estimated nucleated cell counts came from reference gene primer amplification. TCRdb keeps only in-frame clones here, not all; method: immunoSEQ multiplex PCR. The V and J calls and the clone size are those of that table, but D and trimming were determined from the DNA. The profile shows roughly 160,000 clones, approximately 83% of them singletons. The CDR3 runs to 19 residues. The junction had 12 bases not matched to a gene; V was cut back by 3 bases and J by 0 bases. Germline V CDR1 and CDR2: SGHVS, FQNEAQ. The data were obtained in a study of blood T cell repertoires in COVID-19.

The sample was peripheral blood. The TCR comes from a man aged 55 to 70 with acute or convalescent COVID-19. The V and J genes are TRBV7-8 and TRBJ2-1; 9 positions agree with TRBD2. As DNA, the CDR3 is TGTGCCAGCAGCTTCGACGTTAGCGGGAGAATGACCTCCTACAATGAGCAGTTCTTC. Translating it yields CASSFDVSGRMTSYNEQFF.